This TCR beta chain came from a study of tumor-infiltrating lymphocytes in primary liver carcinoma. A constant-region primer served to make TCR beta cDNA from roughly 480 ng total RNA. Three nested multiplex PCR rounds of slightly modified ARM-PCR generated TCR beta libraries. Forward primers for TRBV1-TRBV30 and a C-beta reverse primer served the first two PCR rounds, at about 9 cycles each. TCRdb re-analysed the multiplex PCR reads in MiXCR, keeping a single row per CDR3 protein. The sample includes about 120,000 distinct CDR3 sequences, around two thirds of them seen just once. CDR1 is MDHEN, CDR2 SYDVKM, per germline. CDR3 length: 15 amino acids. V was cut by 2 bases and J by 3 bases, with 12 bases left in between. A word on this clonotype: Antigen specificity is unknown.

Co-extracted RNA and DNA came from approximately 20-30 mg of unsorted bulk tissue. None of the patients had received treatment, and all had chronic HBV infection. Every tumor specimen contained over 80% viable tumor cells. General study results and limits: The 250 largest clones made up significantly more of tumor than blood repertoires (p = 0.039). Between tumor regions, pairs overlapped more than tumor-adjacent and tumor-blood pairs did.

Specimen: liver tumor tissue from sampling region 1. Indicated subset: tumor region T1, superior pole. This clonotype originated in a woman aged 60 to 75 with primary liver carcinoma and hepatitis B virus infection. The chain has TRBV28 and TRBJ2-3; D perhaps matches TRBD2 (5 bases). The CDR3 DNA reads TGTGCCAGCAGTTTAGGTGGGAGCGATACAGATACGCAGTATTTT. The encoded protein is CASSLGGSDTDTQYF.